Listed here is a single TCR beta chain. TCRdb reanalysed the PCR reads using MiXCR and keeps one entry per CDR3 protein. The table has approximately 630,000 distinct CDR3 sequences, 25% seen once. This CDR3 has 15 residues. Germline values: CDR1 KGHDR, CDR2 SFDVKD. V lost 2 bases, J lost 7 bases, and 17 bases lay in between. The data are from a study of molecular identifiers for immune sequencing clone quantification. The TCR comes from a human donor in good health. Some libraries in this study had Jurkat cell RNA spiked in. The chain recombines TRBV24-1 with TRBJ2-7; no reliable D call. Sequencing was performed on naive CD8+ T cells from blood, with Jurkat cell RNA spiked in. Specified subset: FACS-sorted CD8+CD4-CCR7+CD45RA+ naive T cells. CDR3 protein: CATSDSGRNFGEQYF. The CDR3 region has the DNA TGTGCCACCAGTGATTCAGGCAGGAACTTTGGGGAGCAGTACTTC.